Listed here are 22 T cell receptor beta chains from one sample, sequenced in a study of T cell responses to AZD1222 COVID-19 vaccine. This table comes from immunoSEQ multiplex PCR, and its TCRdb copy is limited to in-frame clones, with some not included. The sample consists of roughly 100,000 clones, around 91% of them appearing once. The sequences come from peripheral blood, collected on day 0 of AZD1222 vaccination. All receptors derive from an adult in good health.

V usage is TRBV14 and J usage is TRBJ2-1, with a tentative D call TRBD2 (6 bases). Trimming took 4 bases from V and 4 from J, leaving 14 bases between them. Germline loops: CDR1 SGHDN, CDR2 FVKESK. The CDR3 runs 15 residues. CDR3 bases: TGTGCCAGCAGCCTCCCCGGGACTGCATACAATGAGCAGTTCTTC. Translating gives CASSLPGTAYNEQFF.

The chain employs TRBV14 and TRBJ1-4; TRBD1 matches 7 bases. Germline lookup yields CDR1 SGHDN and CDR2 FVKESK. The CDR3 consists of 15 residues. With 4 bases clipped from V and 8 bases from J, the junction kept 10 bases outside the gene matches. The CDR3 nucleotides read TGTGCCAGCAGCCCCAGAGGGGGCGTGGGAGAAAAACTGTTTTTT. It encodes CASSPRGGVGEKLFF.

The chain couples TRBV6-1 to TRBJ1-5, with TRBD1 matching over 7 bases. The V segment lost 4 bases and the J segment 0 bases; nucleotides outside the gene matches: 6. This CDR3 has 16 amino acids. The germline V gene has CDR1 MNHNS and CDR2 SASEGT. The CDR3 region has the DNA TGTGCCAGCAGTGCACAGGGGCCCATTAGCAATCAGCCCCAGCATTTT. Encoded protein: CASSAQGPISNQPQHF.

The rearrangement uses TRBV2 and TRBJ2-1; D gene unclear. This CDR3 has 13 residues. With 5 bases removed from V and 0 bases from J, the gap between germline ends came to 5 bases. CDR1 SNHLY and CDR2 FYNNEI come from the germline V gene. The CDR3 DNA reads TGTGCCAGCAGTAGATTCTCCTACAATGAGCAGTTCTTC. Translating gives CASSRFSYNEQFF.

The chain couples TRBV27 to TRBJ1-1; TRBD1 matches 7 bases. Germline trimming cut 6 bases from V and 0 bases from J; bases unmatched to any gene: 13. The CDR3 length is 17 residues. Germline CDR1 is MNHEY and CDR2 is SMNVEV (reference sequence). CDR3 nucleotides: TGTGCCAGCAGGCGCTACGCGGGACAGTCCATGAACACTGAAGCTTTCTTT. It is translated as CASRRYAGQSMNTEAFF.

The V and J genes are TRBV6-5 and TRBJ1-1, with unresolved D. Germline V CDR1 and CDR2: MNHEY, SVGAGI. The CDR3 consists of 12 residues. V was trimmed by 7 bases and J by 11 bases, leaving 17 bases between them. The CDR3, as DNA: TGTGCCAGCAAATACTTAGCCGCGGGGGCTTTCTTT. Amino acids: CASKYLAAGAFF.

The J gene is TRBJ1-5, the V gene TRBV28; D uncertain. The germline V gene has CDR1 MDHEN and CDR2 SYDVKM. CDR3 size: 14 residues. Between the trimmed V and J ends, which lost 5 bases and 5 bases, there was a span of 13 bases. CDR3 in DNA: TGTGCCAGCAGTAACCCGGGTGGTCATCAGCCCCAGCATTTT. It specifies CASSNPGGHQPQHF. Filled out from reference TRBV28 and TRBJ1-5, the complete variable domain reads DVKVTQSSRYLVKRTGEKVFLECVQDMDHENMFWYRQDPGLGLRLIYFSYDVKMKEKGDIPEGYSVSREKKERFSLILESASTNQTSMYLCASSNPGGHQPQHFGDGTRLSIL.

The chain has TRBV27 and TRBJ1-4, with D hard to call. CDR1 and CDR2 from the germline V gene are MNHEY and SMNVEV (reference sequence). V dropped 5 bases and J dropped 0 bases, with 13 bases sitting between them. The CDR3 loop spans 16 amino acids. CDR3 loop: CASSLVRTPTNEKLFF. CDR3 DNA: TGTGCCAGCAGTCTAGTCAGGACCCCAACTAATGAAAAACTGTTTTTT.

This chain uses TRBV9 with TRBJ2-7, with D maybe TRBD1 (6 bases). The V and J ends lost 0 bases and 4 bases respectively, with 14 bases between them. There are 15 residues in the CDR3. Germline-derived CDR1 and CDR2 are SGDLS and YYNGEE. The CDR3 here is CASSVGQGRWYEQYF. As DNA, the CDR3 is TGTGCCAGCAGCGTAGGGCAGGGGCGATGGTACGAGCAGTACTTC.

This chain links TRBV7-9 with TRBJ1-1; maybe TRBD1 (6 bases). Germline lookup yields CDR1 SEHNR and CDR2 FQNEAQ (reference sequence). The CDR3 runs to 15 residues. V lost 6 bases to trimming and J lost 2 bases, with 16 bases between them. CDR3 coding DNA: TGTGCCAGCAGTATTTCCTGGACAGCCAACACTGAAGCTTTCTTT. Residues: CASSISWTANTEAFF. Based on the CDR3 plus reference TRBV7-9 and TRBJ1-1, the full variable domain is DTGVSQNPRHKITKRGQNVTFRCDPISEHNRLYWYRQTLGQGPEFLTYFQNEAQLEKSRLLSDRFSAERPKGSFSTLEIQRTEQGDSAMYLCASSISWTANTEAFFGQGTRLTVV.

The chain recombines TRBV30 with TRBJ1-5, with 10 positions matching TRBD1. Germline V lookup: CDR1 GTSNPN, CDR2 SVGIG (reference sequence). With V trimmed by 5 bases and J by 2 bases, 3 bases remained unmatched. CDR3 length: 14 residues. The CDR3 nucleotides read TGTGCCTGGGGGGGGACAGGGGGCAATCAGCCCCAGCATTTT. This codes for CAWGGTGGNQPQHF.

The chain combines TRBV19 with TRBJ2-1, with D possibly being TRBD2 (6 bases). Per the germline V gene, CDR1 is LNHDA and CDR2 is SQIVND (reference sequence). Trimming left V 7 bases short and J 4 bases short, with 20 bases between. The CDR3 has 16 residues. The CDR3 here is CASTLTPGLTYNEQFF. For the CDR3, the DNA is TGTGCCAGTACCCTAACTCCGGGACTGACATACAATGAGCAGTTCTTC.

This chain uses TRBV19 with TRBJ2-5; D not certain. The CDR3 is 12 residues long. Germline V gene sequence: CDR1 LNHDA, CDR2 SQIVND (reference sequence). V was pared by 6 bases and J by 2 bases, with 7 bases between. CDR3 residues: CASRKGQETQYF. The CDR3 region has the DNA TGTGCCAGTAGAAAGGGTCAAGAGACCCAGTACTTC.

J is TRBJ1-1 and V is TRBV29-1; D unclear. Deletions cut 3 bases from V and 6 bases from J, with 11 bases between. CDR1 and CDR2 from the germline V gene are SQVTM and ANQGSEA. This CDR3 has 12 amino acids. The CDR3 sequence: CSVEGFRPEAFF. The CDR3 DNA follows: TGCAGCGTTGAGGGATTTAGGCCTGAAGCTTTCTTT.

This clone was seen just once. The chain employs TRBV18 and TRBJ2-7; D is perhaps TRBD2 (6 bases). The CDR3 has 14 residues. Trimming shortened V by 1 base and J by 6 bases, and 13 bases separated the two germline ends. Germline lookup yields CDR1 KGHSH and CDR2 LQKENI. CDR3 region: CASSPREAGLEQYF. In DNA, the CDR3 is TGTGCCAGCTCACCACGGGAGGCGGGCCTCGAGCAGTACTTC.

J is TRBJ2-1 and V is TRBV11-2, with 8 bases matching TRBD2. There are 12 residues in the CDR3. Per the germline V gene, CDR1 is SGHAT and CDR2 is FQNNGV. Losses at the gene ends were 2 bases for V and 16 bases for J; bases not matched to a gene: 7. The CDR3 sequence: CASSLLSGGSFF. For the CDR3, the DNA is TGTGCCAGCAGCTTATTGAGCGGGGGTTCCTTCTTC.

The CDR3 DNA follows: TGTGCCAGCAGCTTAGGGGTGGTCCGGAACACTGAAGCTTTCTTT. This codes for CASSLGVVRNTEAFF. The V gene is TRBV7-2, the J gene TRBJ1-1; D ambiguous. The CDR3 contains 15 residues. V lost 1 base and J 1 base, leaving 10 bases between the germline ends. Looked up from germline, CDR1 is SGHTA and CDR2 is FQGNSA.

This clone was seen more than once but under ten times. The chain employs TRBV28 and TRBJ1-2; D is ambiguous. Trimming left V 7 bases short and J 4 bases short, with 7 bases between. The CDR3 runs 11 residues. Germline values: CDR1 MDHEN, CDR2 SYDVKM. Here the CDR3 reads CASTDRYGYTF. CDR3 DNA sequence: TGTGCCAGCACTGACCGCTATGGCTACACCTTC.

The V gene is TRBV29-1, the J gene TRBJ1-2; 10 bases fit TRBD1. The CDR3 is 13 amino acids. Germline loops: CDR1 SQVTM, CDR2 ANQGSEA. V gave up 4 bases and J gave up 3 bases; unmatched junction bases: 2. CDR3 DNA: TGCAGCGTTGGGGACAGGGGTGACTATGGCTACACCTTC. Protein: CSVGDRGDYGYTF.

V gene TRBV2 combines with J gene TRBJ2-7; 11 nucleotides line up with TRBD2. Germline values: CDR1 SNHLY, CDR2 FYNNEI. The J segment lost 4 bases and the V segment lost 7 bases, leaving 9 bases of the junction unmatched. The CDR3 is made up of 15 amino acids. In DNA form, the CDR3 reads TGTGCCAGCACCCAACTAGCGGGAGTCATGTACGAGCAGTACTTC. It codes for CASTQLAGVMYEQYF. The whole variable domain, filled in from reference TRBV2 and TRBJ2-7, reads EPEVTQTPSHQVTQMGQEVILRCVPISNHLYFYWYRQILGQKVEFLVSFYNNEISEKSEIFDDQFSVERPDGSNFTLKIRSTKLEDSAMYFCASTQLAGVMYEQYFGPGTRLTVT.

The genes are TRBV28 and TRBJ1-2; 7 nucleotides match TRBD1. Per germline, CDR1 MDHEN and CDR2 SYDVKM. This CDR3 has 16 residues. Unmatched junction bases numbered 17, after V lost 7 bases and J lost 6 bases. The CDR3 protein is CASTPGGPTDAHGYTF. The CDR3 nucleotides read TGTGCCAGCACTCCAGGGGGTCCTACCGACGCCCATGGCTACACCTTC.

J is TRBJ2-7 and V is TRBV15; 10 positions match TRBD1. This CDR3 has 16 residues. Trimming cost V 3 bases and J 3 bases; bases outside gene matches: 8. Germline V lookup: CDR1 LNHNV, CDR2 YYDKDF (reference sequence). The CDR3 protein is CATSRGKGQGIYEQYF. CDR3 DNA sequence: TGTGCCACCAGCAGGGGGAAGGGACAGGGGATCTACGAGCAGTACTTC. Variable domain in full (rest from reference TRBV15 and TRBJ2-7): DAMVIQNPRYQVTQFGKPVTLSCSQTLNHNVMYWYQQKSSQAPKLLFHYYDKDFNNEADTPDNFQSRRPNTSFCFLDIRSPGLGDTAMYLCATSRGKGQGIYEQYFGPGTRLTVT.